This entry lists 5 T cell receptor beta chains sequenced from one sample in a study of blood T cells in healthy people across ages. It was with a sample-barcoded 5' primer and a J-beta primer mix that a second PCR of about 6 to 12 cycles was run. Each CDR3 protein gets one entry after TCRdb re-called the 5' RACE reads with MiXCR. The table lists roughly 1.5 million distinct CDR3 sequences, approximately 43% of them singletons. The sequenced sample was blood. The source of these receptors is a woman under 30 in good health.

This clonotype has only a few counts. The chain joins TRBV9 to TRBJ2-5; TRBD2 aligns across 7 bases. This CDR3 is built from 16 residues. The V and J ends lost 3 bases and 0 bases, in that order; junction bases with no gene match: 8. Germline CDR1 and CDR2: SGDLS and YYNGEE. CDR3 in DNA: TGTGCCAGCAGCGATTCCGGGACTATATACCAAGAGACCCAGTACTTC. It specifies CASSDSGTIYQETQYF.

The CDR3 reads CASGPGWETQYF. Here the CDR3 DNA reads TGTGCCAGCGGCCCCGGATGGGAGACCCAGTACTTC. The chain recombines TRBV12-3 or TRBV12-4 with TRBJ2-5, with D hard to call. V was clipped by 8 bases and J by 5 bases, with 12 bases between them. The CDR3 is made up of 12 amino acids.

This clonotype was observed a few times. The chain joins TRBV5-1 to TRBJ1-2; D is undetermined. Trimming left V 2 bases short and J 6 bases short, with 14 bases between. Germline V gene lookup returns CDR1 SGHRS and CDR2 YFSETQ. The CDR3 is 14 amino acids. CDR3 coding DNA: TGCGCCAGCAGCTTAGGGTTAGGTCGGGATGGCTACACCTTC. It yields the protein CASSLGLGRDGYTF.

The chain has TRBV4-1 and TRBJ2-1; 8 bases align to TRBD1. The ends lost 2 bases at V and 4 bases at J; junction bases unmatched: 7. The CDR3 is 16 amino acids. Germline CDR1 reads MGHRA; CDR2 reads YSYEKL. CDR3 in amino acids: CASSQLPGQVYNEQFF. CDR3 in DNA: TGCGCCAGCAGCCAATTACCGGGACAGGTTTACAATGAGCAGTTCTTC.

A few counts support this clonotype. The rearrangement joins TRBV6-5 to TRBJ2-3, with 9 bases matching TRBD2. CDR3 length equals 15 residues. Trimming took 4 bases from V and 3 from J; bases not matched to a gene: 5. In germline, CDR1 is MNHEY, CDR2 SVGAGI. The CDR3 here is CASSFWTSDTDTQYF. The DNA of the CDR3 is TGTGCCAGCAGTTTTTGGACTAGCGATACAGATACGCAGTATTTT.